The text below deals with one TCR beta chain. What it recognizes is unknown. The source of the sample is a study of T cell responses to AZD1222 COVID-19 vaccine. Measured with immunoSEQ multiplex PCR; TCRdb has only the in-frame clones, and not every one. The profile shows about 140,000 clones, 86% of them singletons. Germline CDR1 reads MGHRA; CDR2 reads YSYEKL. Germline trimming cut 0 bases from V and 9 bases from J; bases unmatched to any gene: 7. CDR3 length: 15 amino acids. General study results and limits: The donor group comprised mostly white British people and more females; the analysis possibly underestimated clonal diversity. Repertoires were sampled only after the peak T cell response.

The rearrangement uses TRBV4-1 and TRBJ2-1; TRBD2 matches 8 bases. The origin of this receptor is an adult who received the AZD1222 COVID-19 vaccine. This material consisted of peripheral blood, taken 28 days after the second AZD1222 dose. The CDR3 protein is CASSQEVGGEIEQFF. CDR3 nucleotide sequence: TGCGCCAGCAGCCAAGAGGTCGGGGGGGAGATTGAGCAGTTCTTC.